Listed below are T cell receptor beta chains from one sample, sequenced in a study of shared clonotypes between healthy human individuals. Repertoires were generated with immunoSEQ multiplex PCR, while TCRdb's copy carries only in-frame clones and drops some. The sample contains more than 500,000 clones, approximately 95% of which appear only once. The sequenced sample was naive CD8+ T cells sorted from blood. These receptors were taken from a woman under 40 in good health. Both conserved end residues are part of each CDR3. D genes are given only for firm matches. Size is omitted from some rows. Given values are once, few, many or a class for expanded clones.

d_call	clone_size	v_call	j_call	cdr3_aa	cdr3_nt
.	.	TRBV7-6	TRBJ1-4	CASSLGGARPGEKLFF	TGTGCCAGCAGCTTAGGTGGGGCTCGCCCTGGTGAAAAACTGTTTTTT
TRBD2	.	TRBV27	TRBJ2-7	CASTQTSNLDEQYF	TGTGCCAGCACCCAGACTAGCAATTTGGACGAGCAGTACTTC
.	.	TRBV6-5	TRBJ1-5	CASKTSGYSNQPQHF	TGTGCCAGCAAAACGTCGGGGTATAGCAATCAGCCCCAGCATTTT
TRBD2	.	TRBV4-1	TRBJ2-2	CASSQGLAANTGELFF	TGCGCCAGCAGCCAAGGACTAGCGGCGAACACCGGGGAGCTGTTTTTT
TRBD2	.	TRBV14	TRBJ2-2	CASSQRSLLVTSGRTGELFF	TGTGCCAGCAGCCAAAGGTCCCTTCTGGTTACTAGCGGGCGTACCGGGGAGCTGTTTTTT
.	.	TRBV6-5	TRBJ1-2	CASSSDLNYGYTF	TGTGCCAGCAGTTCTGATCTGAACTATGGCTACACCTTC
TRBD1	.	TRBV28	TRBJ2-7	CASSSTGGDFYEQYF	TGTGCCAGCAGTTCGACAGGGGGGGATTTTTACGAGCAGTACTTC
.	.	TRBV14	TRBJ2-7	CASSLHMGEQYF	TGTGCCAGCAGCCTTCACATGGGCGAGCAGTACTTC
TRBD2	.	TRBV10-1	TRBJ2-7	CASSQGLAGAGPYEQYF	TGCGCCAGCAGTCAGGGACTAGCGGGAGCCGGTCCCTACGAGCAGTACTTC
TRBD1	.	TRBV6-6	TRBJ2-7	CASRPGTGIVGAEQYF	TGTGCCAGCAGGCCCGGGACAGGTATAGTCGGGGCCGAGCAGTACTTC
.	.	TRBV5-4	TRBJ1-1	CASSLPTGPEAFF	TGTGCCAGCAGCCTGCCGACTGGGCCCGAAGCTTTCTTT
TRBD1	few	TRBV6-5	TRBJ1-5	CASSFGQGPFQPQHF	TGTGCCAGCAGCTTCGGACAGGGACCTTTTCAGCCCCAGCATTTT
.	.	TRBV28	TRBJ1-1	CASSRGLEAFF	TGTGCCAGCAGTAGGGGCCTTGAAGCTTTCTTT
TRBD1	.	TRBV27	TRBJ2-7	CASSSGTGGINEQYF	TGTGCCAGCAGTAGTGGGACAGGGGGAATAAACGAGCAGTACTTC
TRBD1	.	TRBV4-1	TRBJ1-5	CASSQVDRDNQPQHF	TGCGCCAGCAGCCAAGTCGACAGGGACAATCAGCCCCAGCATTTT
.	.	TRBV9	TRBJ2-2	CASSPGGRSTNTGELFF	TGTGCCAGCAGCCCAGGTGGACGAAGCACGAACACCGGGGAGCTGTTTTTT
.	.	TRBV28	TRBJ1-5	CASSPWTSPRDQPQHF	TGTGCCAGCAGTCCCTGGACGTCTCCACGGGATCAGCCCCAGCATTTT
TRBD2	once	TRBV5-8	TRBJ2-7	CASSLGLAGLLEQYF	TGTGCCAGCAGCTTAGGACTAGCGGGACTCCTCGAGCAGTACTTC
.	.	TRBV6-6	TRBJ2-7	CASSPGLNLYEQYF	TGTGCCAGCAGCCCTGGGCTTAACCTTTACGAGCAGTACTTC
.	.	TRBV2	TRBJ2-7	CASSEGGAYEQYF	TGTGCCAGCAGTGAAGGGGGGGCCTACGAGCAGTACTTC
TRBD1	.	TRBV28	TRBJ2-1	CASSYGQGLAYNEQFF	TGTGCCAGCAGTTACGGACAGGGGCTCGCCTACAATGAGCAGTTCTTC
TRBD1	.	TRBV19	TRBJ1-2	CASTESGGAILRDGYTF	TGTGCCAGCACCGAGTCAGGGGGCGCAATCCTAAGGGATGGCTACACCTTC
.	.	TRBV28	TRBJ2-6	CASSPVGQGGPGANVLTF	TGTGCCAGCAGCCCTGTAGGGCAGGGTGGTCCCGGGGCCAACGTCCTGACTTTC
TRBD2	.	TRBV5-1	TRBJ2-7	CASSLSGSGIYEQYF	TGCGCCAGCAGCTTGAGTGGTAGCGGGATCTACGAGCAGTACTTC
TRBD1	.	TRBV27	TRBJ1-5	CASRTGAQPQHF	TGTGCCAGCAGAACAGGGGCGCAGCCCCAGCATTTT
TRBD2	.	TRBV11-2	TRBJ2-7	CASRAMSAGGRVYF	TGTGCCAGCAGAGCAATGTCGGCGGGAGGGCGGGTATACTTC
.	.	TRBV10-2	TRBJ1-1	CASRSHKEGPEAFF	TGCGCCAGCAGGAGCCACAAGGAAGGGCCTGAAGCTTTCTTT
.	.	TRBV2	TRBJ1-5	CASSAANQPQHF	TGTGCCAGCAGTGCCGCGAATCAGCCCCAGCATTTT
.	.	TRBV19	TRBJ1-2	CASSIGLNYGYTF	TGTGCCAGTAGTATAGGCCTTAACTATGGCTACACCTTC
.	.	TRBV11-2	TRBJ1-3	CASSLEPTDIGNTIYF	TGTGCCAGCAGCTTAGAGCCGACAGATATTGGAAACACCATATATTTT
TRBD2	few	TRBV28	TRBJ2-7	CASSFHQREGRYEQYF	TGTGCCAGCAGTTTCCACCAGCGGGAGGGCCGGTACGAGCAGTACTTC
TRBD1	.	TRBV28	TRBJ2-7	CASRDRGLVHGPGEQYF	TGTGCCAGCAGAGACAGGGGGCTTGTCCACGGACCGGGCGAGCAGTACTTC
.	.	TRBV13	TRBJ2-3	CASSLESLRDQSTDTQYF	TGTGCCAGCAGTTTAGAATCCCTCCGGGACCAAAGCACAGATACGCAGTATTTT
TRBD2	.	TRBV28	TRBJ2-7	CASSIQEGSAGLAGGWYEQYF	TGTGCCAGCAGTATCCAGGAGGGCAGCGCGGGATTAGCGGGAGGTTGGTACGAGCAGTACTTC
.	once	TRBV7-9	TRBJ2-1	CASTDPAGDNEQFF	TGTGCCAGCACCGACCCAGCGGGCGACAATGAGCAGTTCTTC
TRBD2	once	TRBV11-2	TRBJ2-4	CASSTLGGLAKNIQYF	TGTGCCAGCAGCACCCTGGGGGGGTTAGCCAAAAACATTCAGTACTTC
.	once	TRBV15	TRBJ1-5	CATSRRLTTGTSNQPQHF	TGTGCCACCAGCAGACGACTAACCACCGGGACGAGCAATCAGCCCCAGCATTTT
.	.	TRBV4-2	TRBJ1-1	CASSLTSNTEAFF	TGTGCCAGCAGCTTAACGAGTAACACTGAAGCTTTCTTT
TRBD1	.	TRBV27	TRBJ1-3	CASKHRGGNTIYF	TGTGCCTCCAAGCACAGGGGTGGAAACACCATATATTTT
.	.	TRBV27	TRBJ2-5	CASSSSGLARDGQETQYF	.
TRBD2	.	TRBV5-4	TRBJ2-7	CASSHPSGAPYEQYF	TGTGCCAGCAGCCACCCTAGCGGGGCCCCCTACGAGCAGTACTTC
TRBD2	.	TRBV14	TRBJ2-1	CASSQDTDLAVYNEQFF	TGTGCCAGCAGCCAAGATACGGACCTAGCGGTTTACAATGAGCAGTTCTTC
.	.	TRBV5-1	TRBJ2-2	CASSLYEVGTGELFF	TGCGCCAGCAGCTTGTATGAGGTCGGGACCGGGGAGCTGTTTTTT
TRBD2	.	TRBV7-2	TRBJ2-3	CASSSTSGRSDTQYF	TGTGCCAGCAGCTCGACTAGCGGGAGGTCAGATACGCAGTATTTT
.	few	TRBV27	TRBJ2-1	CASSSNSPYNEQFF	TGTGCCAGCAGTTCCAACAGCCCGTACAATGAGCAGTTCTTC
TRBD2	.	TRBV5-4	TRBJ2-7	CASRRAGDPYEQYF	TGTGCCAGCAGGCGAGCGGGAGATCCCTACGAGCAGTACTTC
.	.	TRBV19	TRBJ2-3	CASSIDNQDTQYF	TGTGCCAGTAGTATAGATAATCAAGATACGCAGTATTTT
TRBD1	.	TRBV19	TRBJ1-1	CASSIGQGTEAFF	TGTGCCAGTAGTATCGGACAGGGCACTGAAGCTTTCTTT
.	.	TRBV14	TRBJ1-1	CASSHHGYAEAFF	TGTGCCAGCAGCCATCATGGGTATGCTGAAGCTTTCTTT
.	once	TRBV30	TRBJ1-6	CAWSVHEVGARSPLHF	TGTGCCTGGAGTGTACACGAGGTAGGGGCACGGTCACCCCTCCACTTT